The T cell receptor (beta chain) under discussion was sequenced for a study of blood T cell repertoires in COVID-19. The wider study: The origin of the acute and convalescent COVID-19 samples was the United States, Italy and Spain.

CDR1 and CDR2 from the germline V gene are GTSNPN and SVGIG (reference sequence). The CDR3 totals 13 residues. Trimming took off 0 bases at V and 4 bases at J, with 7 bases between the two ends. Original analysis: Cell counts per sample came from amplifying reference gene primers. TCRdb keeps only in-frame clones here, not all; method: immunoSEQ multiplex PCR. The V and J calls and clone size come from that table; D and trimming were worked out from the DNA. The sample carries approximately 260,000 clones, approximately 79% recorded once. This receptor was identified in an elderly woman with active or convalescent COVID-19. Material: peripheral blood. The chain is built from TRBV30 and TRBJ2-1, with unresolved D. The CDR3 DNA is TGTGCCTGGAGTGTAAACGGTTACAATGAGCAGTTCTTC. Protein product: CAWSVNGYNEQFF.